This T cell receptor beta chain was observed in a study of blood T cells in healthy people across ages. For the second PCR, which ran for about 7 to 11 cycles, a sample-barcoded 5' primer and a J-beta primer mix were used. A single record per CDR3 protein comes from TCRdb applying MiXCR to the 5' RACE reads. Counted here are approximately 850,000 distinct CDR3 sequences, about three fifths occurring once; the ten biggest clones make up roughly 20%. V dropped 5 bases and J dropped 7; count of bases not matched to a gene: 6. This CDR3 is 15 amino acids long. Germline assignment: CDR1 LGHNA and CDR2 YNFKEQ. Findings and caveats of the study: TCR beta diversity per million T cells fell roughly linearly with age. Possibly, changes in expanded clonotypes were confounded because donor CMV status was unknown.

This clonotype has ten or more counts. Its antigen is not identified. This TCR was sampled from a man younger than 40 in good health. The sequenced sample consisted of blood. The rearrangement uses TRBV4-2 and TRBJ2-1, with 12 nucleotides matching TRBD2. CDR3 nucleotides: TGTGCCAGCAGCGGATCTAGCGGGGGGGGGAATGAGCAGTTCTTC. Residues: CASSGSSGGGNEQFF.